Listed below are T cell receptor beta chains from one sample, sequenced in a study of neurological immune-mediated disorders. MiXCR was run by TCRdb on the 5' RACE reads, yielding one entry per CDR3 protein. The repertoire has over 55,000 distinct CDR3 sequences, 2% to 2.5% of them found once; the top ten carry around 3%. The sequencing input was PBMCs. The receptors derive from a man over 45 with multiple sclerosis. CDR3s include the opening cysteine and the closing phenylalanine or tryptophan. The order of the fields is D gene, J gene, clone size, V gene, CDR3 DNA, CDR3 protein. D genes are given only for firm matches. Clone size is given for some rows only: seen once, a few or many times, or a class if the clone is expanded.

d_gene: .; j_gene: TRBJ1-5; abundance: many; v_gene: TRBV5-5; CDR3nt: TGTGCCAGCAGCCCGGGGGGCCCGGGGGTCCAGCCCCAGCATTTT; CDR3aa: CASSPGGPGVQPQHF
d_gene: TRBD1; j_gene: TRBJ1-2; abundance: many; v_gene: TRBV9; CDR3nt: TGTGCCAGCAGCGCGACAACAGGGGATTACAACTATGGCTACACCTTC; CDR3aa: CASSATTGDYNYGYTF
d_gene: .; j_gene: TRBJ2-1; abundance: many; v_gene: TRBV5-1; CDR3nt: TGCGCCAGCAGCTTGGCCGGGCCATTCAATGAGCAGTTCTTC; CDR3aa: CASSLAGPFNEQFF
d_gene: .; j_gene: TRBJ2-2; abundance: many; v_gene: TRBV27; CDR3nt: TGTGCCAGCAAGGTGTCAAAGGCCGGGGAGCTGTTTTTT; CDR3aa: CASKVSKAGELFF
d_gene: TRBD2; j_gene: TRBJ2-1; abundance: .; v_gene: TRBV18; CDR3nt: TGTGCCAGCTCACTAGCGGGGGGCCTTAACTACAATGAGCAGTTCTTC; CDR3aa: CASSLAGGLNYNEQFF
d_gene: TRBD1; j_gene: TRBJ2-7; abundance: .; v_gene: TRBV12-3/TRBV12-4; CDR3nt: TGTGCCAGCAGTTCTACCGGGACAGGGACCTACGAGCAGTACTTC; CDR3aa: CASSSTGTGTYEQYF
d_gene: .; j_gene: TRBJ2-7; abundance: many; v_gene: TRBV20-1; CDR3nt: TGCAGTGCAGAGACTAGCTCCTACGAGCAGTACTTC; CDR3aa: CSAETSSYEQYF
d_gene: TRBD2; j_gene: TRBJ2-1; abundance: many; v_gene: TRBV20-1; CDR3nt: TGCAGTGCTAGACGCATCCTAATGGCAGCGGGGGTGTACAATGAGCAGTTCTTC; CDR3aa: CSARRILMAAGVYNEQFF
d_gene: TRBD1; j_gene: TRBJ1-4; abundance: many; v_gene: TRBV5-1; CDR3nt: TGCGCCAGCAGCGCATTCTTCCAGGGGGCTGCAACTAATGAAAAACTGTTTTTT; CDR3aa: CASSAFFQGAATNEKLFF
d_gene: TRBD1; j_gene: TRBJ2-5; abundance: many; v_gene: TRBV15; CDR3nt: TGTGCCACCAGCAGAGAGAGGGGGCGGGAGACCCAGTACTTC; CDR3aa: CATSRERGRETQYF
d_gene: .; j_gene: TRBJ2-4; abundance: many; v_gene: TRBV13; CDR3nt: TGTGCCAGCAGCTTCCGAGGAGGCGCCAAAAACATTCAGTACTTC; CDR3aa: CASSFRGGAKNIQYF
d_gene: .; j_gene: TRBJ2-1; abundance: many; v_gene: TRBV5-1; CDR3nt: TGCGCCAGCAGCCCGGACACCTACAATGAGCAGTTCTTC; CDR3aa: CASSPDTYNEQFF
d_gene: TRBD2; j_gene: TRBJ2-2; abundance: many; v_gene: TRBV20-1; CDR3nt: TGCAGTGCTAGAGATTGGACTAGCGGGGACACCGGGGAGCTGTTTTTT; CDR3aa: CSARDWTSGDTGELFF
d_gene: .; j_gene: TRBJ1-3; abundance: many; v_gene: TRBV5-1; CDR3nt: TGCGCCAGCAGCTTGGCCGATGGAAACACCATATATTTT; CDR3aa: CASSLADGNTIYF
d_gene: .; j_gene: TRBJ2-7; abundance: many; v_gene: TRBV12-3/TRBV12-4; CDR3nt: TGTGCCAGCAGTTTCTCTGGGGGTATTTCGGGCGAGCAGTACTTC; CDR3aa: CASSFSGGISGEQYF